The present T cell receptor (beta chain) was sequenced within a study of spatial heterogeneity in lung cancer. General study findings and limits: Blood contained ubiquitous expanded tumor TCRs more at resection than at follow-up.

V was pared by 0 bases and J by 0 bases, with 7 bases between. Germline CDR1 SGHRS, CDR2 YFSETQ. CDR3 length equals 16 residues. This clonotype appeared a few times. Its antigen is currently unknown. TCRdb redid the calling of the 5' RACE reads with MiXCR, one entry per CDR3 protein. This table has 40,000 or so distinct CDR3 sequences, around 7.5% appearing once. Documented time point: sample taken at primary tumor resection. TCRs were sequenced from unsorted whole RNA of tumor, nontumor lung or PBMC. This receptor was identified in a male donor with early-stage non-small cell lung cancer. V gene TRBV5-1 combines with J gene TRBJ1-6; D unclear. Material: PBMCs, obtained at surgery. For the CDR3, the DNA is TGCGCCAGCAGCTTGGATCAGAGCTCCTATAATTCACCCCTCCACTTT. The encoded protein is CASSLDQSSYNSPLHF.